Listed below are T cell receptor beta chains from one sample, sequenced in a study of blood T cell repertoires in COVID-19. The assay was immunoSEQ multiplex PCR, and TCRdb's table has in-frame clones only and misses some. The sample contains 150,000 to 200,000 clones, about four fifths of which appear only once. The specimen was PBMCs or T cells enriched from blood (not recorded which). The receptors come from a man aged 45-60 years who had recovered from COVID-19. Both conserved end residues are part of each CDR3.

j_call v_call cdr3_aa
TRBJ2-2 TRBV5-1 CASSSPGQGNTGELFF
TRBJ2-7 TRBV20-1 CSASSRGYEQYF
TRBJ1-1 TRBV14 CASRKTGEINTEAFF
TRBJ1-2 TRBV7-2 CASSLAPVKGAYGYTF
TRBJ1-4 TRBV18 CASSPPGGREKLFF
TRBJ2-5 TRBV4-1 CASSQGAGLAPGTQYF
TRBJ2-5 TRBV20-1 CSASGGTAFRETQYF
TRBJ2-7 TRBV5-5 CASSLTQGWLYEQYF
TRBJ1-5 TRBV6-5 CASSSVGVSQPQHF
TRBJ2-3 TRBV24-1 CATSDRRSTDTQYF
TRBJ2-2 TRBV5-1 CASSATLTGELFF
TRBJ1-4 TRBV5-4 CASSLHGQGTTNEKLFF
TRBJ1-2 TRBV4-3 CASSQDWAGRNYGYTF
TRBJ2-7 TRBV5-1 CASSFPQGQGLEEQYF
TRBJ2-5 TRBV5-1 CASSMAGGSETQYF
TRBJ1-2 TRBV6-5 CASSYSIGNSNYGYTF
TRBJ2-7 TRBV28 CASSLQGSYEQYF
TRBJ2-5 TRBV18 CASSPGKRGGQETQYF
TRBJ1-6 TRBV18 CASSPLTLGFSRGDDSPLHF
TRBJ2-1 TRBV18 CASSPPVGASYNEQFF
TRBJ2-7 TRBV5-5 CASSWGQASYEQYF
TRBJ2-5 TRBV29-1 CSVDNPSGLQETQYF
TRBJ2-7 TRBV4-1 CASSHSVSGENEQYF
TRBJ1-5 TRBV5-1 CASSYGTGMDQPQHF
TRBJ1-1 TRBV6-2/TRBV6-3 CASSSPVGQVEAFF
TRBJ1-3 TRBV7-2 CASSPRANRQNVNTIYF
TRBJ1-4 TRBV18 CASSPPEGRGAEKLFF
TRBJ1-5 TRBV29-1 CSVGTGTGGSQPQHF
TRBJ1-1 TRBV19 CASSIGPGGQVVNTEAFF
TRBJ1-5 TRBV6-1 CASSEGGNRNQPQHF
TRBJ1-3 TRBV7-9 CASRGGSGNTIYF
TRBJ1-6 TRBV12-3/TRBV12-4 CASRISNSPLHF
TRBJ1-1 TRBV19 CASRQGAETEAFF
TRBJ1-4 TRBV28 CASRGRGGGGTNEKLFF
TRBJ2-5 TRBV7-9 CASSLGAGEWETQYF
TRBJ2-5 TRBV6-5 CASSYSLEETQYF
TRBJ2-2 TRBV19 CASRLSLAGANTGELFF
TRBJ1-5 TRBV2 CASSDRGISNQPQHF
TRBJ2-4 TRBV19 CAFGILAKNIQYF
TRBJ1-5 TRBV2 CASSLRWTGERPQHF
TRBJ2-1 TRBV19 CASDAGGPGRDEQFF
TRBJ1-5 TRBV28 CATYIRGKGNQPQHF
TRBJ2-2 TRBV18 CASSQSAGTNTGELFF
TRBJ2-3 TRBV3-1/TRBV3-2 CASSQPGETDTQYF
TRBJ1-2 TRBV4-1 CASSRVLSGMDYGYTF
TRBJ2-3 TRBV7-3 CASSLRGEEGDTQYF
TRBJ2-7 TRBV12-3/TRBV12-4 CASSPRGGNEQYF
TRBJ2-7 TRBV20-1 CSASASSYEQYF